The clone carrying this T cell receptor (beta chain) showed up just a few times. PBMCs numbering at least 6.5 million were isolated per sample. Extraction yielded at least 5 micrograms of total RNA per sample. Using a J-beta primer mix together with a sample-barcoded 5' primer, a second PCR was run for about 6 to 11 cycles. Every sample gave at least 2.5 million paired-end reads containing CDR3. TCRdb reanalysed the 5' RACE reads using MiXCR and keeps one entry per CDR3 protein. The table records about 730,000 distinct CDR3 sequences, roughly 44% of them present only once. These data originate in a study of blood T cells in healthy people across ages. Trimming shortened V by 3 bases and J by 2 bases, and 14 bases separated the two germline ends. This CDR3 has 16 amino acids. Germline CDR1 SGHAT, CDR2 FQNNGV.

The V call is TRBV11-2, the J call TRBJ2-1, with D possibly matching TRBD2 (6 bases). Sequencing used blood. This sequence originates from a woman aged 60-75 years in good health. This CDR3 reads CASSLYGGSTYNEQFF. In DNA, the CDR3 is TGTGCCAGCAGCTTGTATGGGGGGTCAACCTACAATGAGCAGTTCTTC.